This T cell receptor beta chain was captured by sequencing in a study of T cell responses to AZD1222 COVID-19 vaccine. Study-wide results and caveats: Donors were largely white British and mainly female; clonal diversity was possibly underestimated. Just a handful of people given AZD1222 tested seropositive at baseline. Spike as a whole was targeted by vaccine-associated CD4 TCRs, dominant at 160-218 and 743-854. Elevations in Spike-specific TCR breadth and depth followed administration of two AZD1222 doses.

About this clone: Antigen unknown.

The CDR3 is 14 residues long. J lost 2 bases, V lost 3 bases, and 2 bases had no gene match. Germline lookup yields CDR1 SGHDT and CDR2 YYEEEE. TCRdb's copy holds only in-frame clones and misses some; the assay was immunoSEQ multiplex PCR. The sample holds about 160,000 clones, over 75% seen once. The chain is built from TRBV5-6 and TRBJ1-2, with 9 bases that match TRBD1. The sample here was peripheral blood, taken 28 days after the second AZD1222 dose. This TCR derives from an adult who received the AZD1222 COVID-19 vaccine. CDR3 residues: CASSWGTGNYGYTF. CDR3 nucleotide sequence: TGTGCCAGCAGCTGGGGGACAGGGAACTATGGCTACACCTTC.